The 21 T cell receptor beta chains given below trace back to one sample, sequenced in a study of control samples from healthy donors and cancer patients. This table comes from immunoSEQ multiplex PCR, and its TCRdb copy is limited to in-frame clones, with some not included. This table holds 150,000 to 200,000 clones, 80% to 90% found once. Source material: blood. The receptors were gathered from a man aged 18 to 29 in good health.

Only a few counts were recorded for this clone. The CDR3: CASSIVAASNQPQHF. In DNA form, the CDR3 reads TGTGCCAGTAGTATCGTTGCAGCTAGCAATCAGCCCCAGCATTTT. The chain uses TRBV19 and TRBJ1-5; D is uncertain. Trimming took 3 bases from V and 0 from J, leaving 9 bases between them. Germline CDR1 is LNHDA and CDR2 is SQIVND (reference sequence). The CDR3 extends over 15 amino acids.

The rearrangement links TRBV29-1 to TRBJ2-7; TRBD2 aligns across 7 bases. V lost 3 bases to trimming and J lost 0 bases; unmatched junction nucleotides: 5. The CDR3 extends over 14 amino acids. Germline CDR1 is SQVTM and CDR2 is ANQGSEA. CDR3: CSVDAGESSYEQYF. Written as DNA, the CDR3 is TGCAGCGTTGACGCGGGGGAGAGCTCCTACGAGCAGTACTTC.

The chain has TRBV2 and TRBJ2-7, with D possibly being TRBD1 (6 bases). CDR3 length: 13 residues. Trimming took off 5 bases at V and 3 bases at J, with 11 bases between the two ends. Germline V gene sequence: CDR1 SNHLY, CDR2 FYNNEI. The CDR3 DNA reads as TGTGCCAGCAGTCAGCAGGGGATCTACGAGCAGTACTTC. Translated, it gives CASSQQGIYEQYF.

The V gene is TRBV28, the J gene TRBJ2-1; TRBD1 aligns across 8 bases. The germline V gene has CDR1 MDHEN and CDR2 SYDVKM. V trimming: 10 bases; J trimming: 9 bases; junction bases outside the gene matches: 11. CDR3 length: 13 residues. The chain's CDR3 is CAIAPGGKGEQFF. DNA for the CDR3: TGTGCCATAGCTCCAGGGGGCAAAGGTGAGCAGTTCTTC.

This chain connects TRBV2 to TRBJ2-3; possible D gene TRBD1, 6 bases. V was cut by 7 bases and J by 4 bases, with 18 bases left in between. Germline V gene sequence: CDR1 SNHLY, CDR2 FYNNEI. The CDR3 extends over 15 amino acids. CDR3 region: CASTSQRGSADTQYF. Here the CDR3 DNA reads TGTGCCAGCACGTCCCAAAGGGGGAGCGCAGATACGCAGTATTTT.

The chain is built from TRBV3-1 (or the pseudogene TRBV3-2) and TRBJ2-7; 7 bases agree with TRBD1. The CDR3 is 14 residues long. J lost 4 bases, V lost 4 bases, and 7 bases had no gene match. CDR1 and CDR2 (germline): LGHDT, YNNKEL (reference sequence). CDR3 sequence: CASSRRQGGYEQYF. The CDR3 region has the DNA TGTGCCAGCAGCCGACGACAGGGTGGATACGAGCAGTACTTC.

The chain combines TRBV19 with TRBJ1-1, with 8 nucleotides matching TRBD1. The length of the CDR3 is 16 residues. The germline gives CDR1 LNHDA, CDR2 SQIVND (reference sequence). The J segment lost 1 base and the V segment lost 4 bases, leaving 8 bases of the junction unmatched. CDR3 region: CASSTDRGWGNTEAFF. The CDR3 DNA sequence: TGTGCCAGTAGTACCGACAGGGGTTGGGGGAACACTGAAGCTTTCTTT.

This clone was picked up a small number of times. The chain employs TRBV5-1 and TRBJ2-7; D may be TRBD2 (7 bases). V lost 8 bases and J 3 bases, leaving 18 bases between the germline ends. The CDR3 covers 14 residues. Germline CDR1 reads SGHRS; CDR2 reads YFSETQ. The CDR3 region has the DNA TGCGCCAGGAGCATTACAGGGAGGGACTACGAGCAGTACTTC. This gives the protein CARSITGRDYEQYF.

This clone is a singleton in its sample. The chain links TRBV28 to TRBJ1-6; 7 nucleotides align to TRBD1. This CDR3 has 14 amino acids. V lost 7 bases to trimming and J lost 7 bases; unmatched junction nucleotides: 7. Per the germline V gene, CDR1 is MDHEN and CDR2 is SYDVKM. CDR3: CASIPGTANSPLHF. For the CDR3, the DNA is TGTGCCAGCATTCCCGGGACAGCAAATTCACCCCTCCACTTT.

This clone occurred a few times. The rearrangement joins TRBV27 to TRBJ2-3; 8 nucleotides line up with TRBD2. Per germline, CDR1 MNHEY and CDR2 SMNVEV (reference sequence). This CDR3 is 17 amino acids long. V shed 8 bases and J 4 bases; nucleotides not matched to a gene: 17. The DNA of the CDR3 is TGTGCCAGCCGGAAACGGGCGGGGGGCGCTCCCCCAGATACGCAGTATTTT. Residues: CASRKRAGGAPPDTQYF.

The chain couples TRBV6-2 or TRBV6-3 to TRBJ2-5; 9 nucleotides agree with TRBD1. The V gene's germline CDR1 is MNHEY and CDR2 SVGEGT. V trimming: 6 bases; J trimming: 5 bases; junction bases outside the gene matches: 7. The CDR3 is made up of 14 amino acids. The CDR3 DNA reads TGTGCCAGCAGCCGAGGGACAGGGTCGGAGACCCAGTACTTC. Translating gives CASSRGTGSETQYF.

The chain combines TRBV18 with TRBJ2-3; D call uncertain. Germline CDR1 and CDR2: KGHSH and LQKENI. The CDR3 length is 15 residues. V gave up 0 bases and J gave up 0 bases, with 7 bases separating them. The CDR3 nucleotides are TGTGCCAGCTCACCACCAACAACCAGCACAGATACGCAGTATTTT. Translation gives CASSPPTTSTDTQYF.

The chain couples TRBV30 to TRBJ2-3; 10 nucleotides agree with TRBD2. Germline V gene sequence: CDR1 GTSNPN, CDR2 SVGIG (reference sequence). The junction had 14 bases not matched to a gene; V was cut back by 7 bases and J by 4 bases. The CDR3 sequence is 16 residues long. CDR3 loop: CALDSLSGGASDTQYF. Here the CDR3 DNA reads TGTGCCTTGGACAGCCTCAGCGGGGGGGCATCAGATACGCAGTATTTT. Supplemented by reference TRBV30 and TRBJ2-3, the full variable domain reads SQTIHQWPATLVQPVGSPLSLECTVEGTSNPNLYWYRQAAGRGLQLLFYSVGIGQISSEVPQNLSASRPQDRQFILSSKKLLLSDSGFYLCALDSLSGGASDTQYFGPGTRLTVL.

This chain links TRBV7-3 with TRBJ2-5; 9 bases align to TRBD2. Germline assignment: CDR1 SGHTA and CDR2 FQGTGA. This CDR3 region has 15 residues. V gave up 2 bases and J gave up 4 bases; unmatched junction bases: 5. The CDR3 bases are TGTGCCAGCAGCTTAGGCGTTAGCGGGGGAGAGACCCAGTACTTC. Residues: CASSLGVSGGETQYF.

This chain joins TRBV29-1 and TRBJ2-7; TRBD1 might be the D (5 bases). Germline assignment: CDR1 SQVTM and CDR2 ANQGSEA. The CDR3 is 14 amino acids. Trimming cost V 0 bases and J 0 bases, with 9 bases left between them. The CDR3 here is CSVEDKGSSYEQYF. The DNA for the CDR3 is TGCAGCGTTGAAGATAAGGGGTCCTCCTACGAGCAGTACTTC.

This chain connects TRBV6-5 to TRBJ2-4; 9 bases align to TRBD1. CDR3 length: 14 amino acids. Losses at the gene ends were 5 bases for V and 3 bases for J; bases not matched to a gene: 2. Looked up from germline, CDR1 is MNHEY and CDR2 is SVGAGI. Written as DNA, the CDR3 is TGTGCCAGCAGTCGACAGGGGGACAAAAACATTCAGTACTTC. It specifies CASSRQGDKNIQYF.

The CDR3 DNA is TGTGCCAGCAGCTTGGGGACAGTTAATGGAGAGACCCAGTACTTC. It is translated as CASSLGTVNGETQYF. The chain joins TRBV5-4 to TRBJ2-5; perhaps TRBD1 as D (6 bases). The CDR3 runs 15 residues. Looked up from germline, CDR1 is SGHNT and CDR2 is YYREEE (reference sequence). The V end lost 0 bases, the J end lost 4 bases, and 13 bases lay between the germline ends.

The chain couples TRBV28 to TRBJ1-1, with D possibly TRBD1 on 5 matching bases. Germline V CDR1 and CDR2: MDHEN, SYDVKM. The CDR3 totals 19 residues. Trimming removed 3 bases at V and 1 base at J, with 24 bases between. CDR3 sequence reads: CASSLAFLGGNRTNTEAFF. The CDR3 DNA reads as TGTGCCAGCAGTTTGGCCTTTTTGGGGGGTAACCGCACGAACACTGAAGCTTTCTTT. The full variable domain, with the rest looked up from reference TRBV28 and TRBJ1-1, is DVKVTQSSRYLVKRTGEKVFLECVQDMDHENMFWYRQDPGLGLRLIYFSYDVKMKEKGDIPEGYSVSREKKERFSLILESASTNQTSMYLCASSLAFLGGNRTNTEAFFGQGTRLTVV.

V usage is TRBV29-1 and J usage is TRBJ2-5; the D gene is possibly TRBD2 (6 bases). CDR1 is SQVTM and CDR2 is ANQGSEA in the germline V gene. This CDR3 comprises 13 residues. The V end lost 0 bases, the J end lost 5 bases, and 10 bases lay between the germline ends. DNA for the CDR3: TGCAGCGTTGAAGATGGAGGGGTGGAGACCCAGTACTTC. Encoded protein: CSVEDGGVETQYF.

CDR3 in amino acids: CASSLVVTTAEAFF. The CDR3 DNA is TGCGCCAGCAGCTTGGTGGTTACGACCGCTGAAGCTTTCTTT. V is TRBV5-1 and J is TRBJ1-1; D remains ambiguous. Trimming removed 0 bases from V and 6 bases from J, with 12 bases in between. Germline CDR1 is SGHRS and CDR2 is YFSETQ. This CDR3 is 14 amino acids long.

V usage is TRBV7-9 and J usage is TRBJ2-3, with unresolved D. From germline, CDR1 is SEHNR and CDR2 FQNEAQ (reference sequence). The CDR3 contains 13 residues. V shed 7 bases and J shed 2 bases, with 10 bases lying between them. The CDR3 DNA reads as TGTGCCAGCAACCCCGATCACACAGATACGCAGTATTTT. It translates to CASNPDHTDTQYF.